Following are 6 T cell receptor beta chains from one sample sequenced in a study of T cell responses to AZD1222 COVID-19 vaccine. The repertoire was sequenced with immunoSEQ multiplex PCR; TCRdb's copy has only in-frame clones and lacks some. The sample lists approximately 61,000 clones, approximately 85% occurring once. This specimen consisted of peripheral blood, obtained 28 days after the second AZD1222 dose. The receptors derive from an adult who received the AZD1222 COVID-19 vaccine.

The V call is TRBV10-3, the J call TRBJ1-2; tentative D call: TRBD1 (6 bases). Germline V gene sequence: CDR1 ENHRY, CDR2 SYGVKD. The V end lost 6 bases, the J end lost 4 bases, and 9 bases lay between the germline ends. The CDR3 is 12 residues long. The CDR3 spells CAIRGGGYGYTF. DNA for the CDR3: TGTGCCATCAGAGGGGGGGGCTATGGCTACACCTTC.

The CDR3 loop is CASSVEGGGRTEAFF. CDR3 sequence (DNA): TGTGCCAGCAGCGTAGAGGGAGGGGGAAGGACTGAAGCTTTCTTT. This chain uses TRBV9 with TRBJ1-1, with D possibly matching TRBD1 (6 bases). The CDR3 contains 15 residues. Looked up from germline, CDR1 is SGDLS and CDR2 is YYNGEE. Trimming stripped 0 bases from V and 5 bases from J, with 14 bases between.

The chain has TRBV3-1 (or the pseudogene TRBV3-2) and TRBJ1-2; D is possibly TRBD1 (5 bases). Germline CDR1 and CDR2: LGHDT and YNNKEL (reference sequence). The CDR3 loop spans 15 amino acids. The V end lost 1 base, the J end lost 8 bases, and 17 bases lay between the germline ends. This CDR3 reads CASSQVNSRRDGYTF. For the CDR3, the DNA is TGTGCCAGCAGCCAAGTTAACAGTCGTCGGGACGGCTACACCTTC.

CDR3 bases: TGCGCCAGCAGCAGGTCGGGACTAGGGGACTCTGGAAACACCATATATTTT. Translated: CASSRSGLGDSGNTIYF. The chain joins TRBV5-1 to TRBJ1-3; maybe TRBD1 (5 bases). Germline assignment: CDR1 SGHRS and CDR2 YFSETQ. V lost 4 bases and J 0 bases, leaving 17 bases between the germline ends. The CDR3 runs 17 residues.

The CDR3 is CASSPRTVESYNEQFF. CDR3 nucleotides: TGTGCCAGCAGCCCGAGGACCGTCGAATCCTACAATGAGCAGTTCTTC. The chain has TRBV7-9 and TRBJ2-1; D is uncertain. The V end was cut by 5 bases, the J end by 1 base, with 15 bases between. This CDR3 spans 16 amino acids. Germline CDR1 reads SEHNR; CDR2 reads FQNEAQ (reference sequence).

The chain couples TRBV5-6 to TRBJ2-7; D call uncertain. Germline-derived CDR1 and CDR2 are SGHDT and YYEEEE. The CDR3 runs to 13 residues. Trimming stripped 6 bases from V and 0 bases from J, with 10 bases between. CDR3 in DNA: TGTGCCAGCAACCCTCAACGCTCCTACGAGCAGTACTTC. Translated, it gives CASNPQRSYEQYF.